This paragraph reports one TCR beta chain. The antigen is unknown. Repertoires were generated with immunoSEQ multiplex PCR, while TCRdb's copy carries only in-frame clones and drops some. The table records about 680,000 clones, more than 70% of them present only once. The CD4+ fraction was divided into a CD45RA+ naive subset and a CD45RA-negative memory subset. The sample is drawn from a study of shared clonotypes between healthy human individuals. The study, taken as a whole, reports: Naive subsets generally exceeded memory subsets in estimated richness. The four-donor shared clonotypes exceeded non-shared clonotypes in generation probability, with non-shared ones scoring lower.

Sequencing used memory CD4+ T cells sorted from blood. Documented subset: CD45RA-negative fraction. This clonotype was obtained from a woman aged 25 to 39 in good health.

For the CDR3, the DNA is TGTGCCAGCAGTCCGGGACAGAGCCACGATGTCACTGAAGCTTTCTTT. As protein: CASSPGQSHDVTEAFF. This chain uses TRBV27 with TRBJ1-1; 7 bases fit TRBD1. V lost 5 bases and J lost 4; bases outside the gene matches: 13. Germline V gene sequence: CDR1 MNHEY, CDR2 SMNVEV (reference sequence). This CDR3 spans 16 amino acids.